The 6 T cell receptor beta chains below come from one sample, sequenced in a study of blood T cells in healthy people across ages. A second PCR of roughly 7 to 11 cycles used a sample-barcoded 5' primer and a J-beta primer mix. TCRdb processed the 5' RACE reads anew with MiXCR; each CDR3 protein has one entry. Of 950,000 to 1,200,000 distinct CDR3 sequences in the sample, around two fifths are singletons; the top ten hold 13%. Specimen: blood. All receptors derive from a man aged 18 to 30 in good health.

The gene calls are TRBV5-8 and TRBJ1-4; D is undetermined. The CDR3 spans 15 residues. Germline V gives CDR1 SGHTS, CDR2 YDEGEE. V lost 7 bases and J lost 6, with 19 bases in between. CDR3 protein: CASDDGMVWDEKLFF. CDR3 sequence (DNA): TGTGCCAGCGATGACGGAATGGTGTGGGATGAAAAACTGTTTTTT. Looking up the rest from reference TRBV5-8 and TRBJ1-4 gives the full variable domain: EAGVTQSPTHLIKTRGQQATLRCSPISGHTSVYWYQQALGLGLQFLLWYDEGEERNRGNFPPRFSGRQFPNYSSELNVNALELEDSALYLCASDDGMVWDEKLFFGSGTQLSVL.

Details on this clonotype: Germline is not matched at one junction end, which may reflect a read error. The CDR3: CASSLTTDMQYF. The DNA of the CDR3 is TGCGCCAGCAGCCTTACCACAGATATGCAGTATTTT. The chain links TRBV5-1 to TRBJ2-3, with D unresolved. The CDR3 is 12 amino acids. CDR1 and CDR2 (germline): SGHRS, YFSETQ.

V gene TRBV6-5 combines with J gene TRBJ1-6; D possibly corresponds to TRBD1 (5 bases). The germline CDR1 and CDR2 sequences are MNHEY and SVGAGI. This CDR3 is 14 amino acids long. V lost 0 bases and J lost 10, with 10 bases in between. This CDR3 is CASSYSRGFSPLHF. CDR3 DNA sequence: TGTGCCAGCAGTTACTCGAGGGGATTCTCACCCCTCCACTTT.

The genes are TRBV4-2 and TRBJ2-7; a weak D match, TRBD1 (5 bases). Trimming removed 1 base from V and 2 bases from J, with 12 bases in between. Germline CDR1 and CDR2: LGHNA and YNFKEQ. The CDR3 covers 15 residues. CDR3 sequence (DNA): TGTGCCAGCAGCCAAGGCTACAGGCCTACCTACGAGCAGTACTTC. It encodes CASSQGYRPTYEQYF.

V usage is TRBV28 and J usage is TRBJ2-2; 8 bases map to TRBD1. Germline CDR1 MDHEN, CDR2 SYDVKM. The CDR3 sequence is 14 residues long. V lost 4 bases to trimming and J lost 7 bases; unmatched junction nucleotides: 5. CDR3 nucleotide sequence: TGTGCCAGCAGTTGGACAGGGAGGCACGGGGAGCTGTTTTTT. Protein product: CASSWTGRHGELFF.

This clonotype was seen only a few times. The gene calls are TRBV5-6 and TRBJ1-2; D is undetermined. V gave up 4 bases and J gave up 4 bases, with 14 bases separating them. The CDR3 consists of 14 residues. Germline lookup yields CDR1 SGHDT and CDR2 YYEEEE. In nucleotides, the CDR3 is TGTGCCAGCAGCACCGAGCCCGGGTTCTATGGCTACACCTTC. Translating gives CASSTEPGFYGYTF. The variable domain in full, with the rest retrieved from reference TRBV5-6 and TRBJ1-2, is DAGVTQSPTHLIKTRGQQVTLRCSPKSGHDTVSWYQQALGQGPQFIFQYYEEEERQRGNFPDRFSGHQFPNYSSELNVNALLLGDSALYLCASSTEPGFYGYTFGSGTRLTVV.